This T cell receptor beta chain emerged from a study of T cells in Graves' hyperthyroidism and ophthalmopathy. CDR3 length equals 15 residues. Germline V gene sequence: CDR1 SGHDT, CDR2 YYEEEE. V was pared by 4 bases and J by 8 bases, with 21 bases between. This clonotype has ten or more counts. As yet, its antigen is unknown. The CDR3 regions of TCR beta were amplified from RNA transcripts. RT-PCR in the first round (using the HTBI primer set) targeted the TCR CDR3. TCRdb re-analysed the multiplex PCR reads in MiXCR, keeping a single row per CDR3 protein. The sample has about 290,000 distinct CDR3 sequences, about 14% seen once. Study-wide findings and caveats: In blood, most of the thyroid clonotypes expanded above 0.001 were also present.

This TCR came from a woman in her 30s with Graves' hyperthyroidism that later progressed to Graves' ophthalmopathy. The sequenced sample consisted of blood. The rearrangement links TRBV5-6 to TRBJ1-1; TRBD1 is a possible D gene (5 bases). The CDR3 region is CASSRYLVAGKEAFF. Here the CDR3 DNA reads TGTGCCAGCAGCCGGTACTTAGTTGCAGGGAAGGAAGCTTTCTTT.